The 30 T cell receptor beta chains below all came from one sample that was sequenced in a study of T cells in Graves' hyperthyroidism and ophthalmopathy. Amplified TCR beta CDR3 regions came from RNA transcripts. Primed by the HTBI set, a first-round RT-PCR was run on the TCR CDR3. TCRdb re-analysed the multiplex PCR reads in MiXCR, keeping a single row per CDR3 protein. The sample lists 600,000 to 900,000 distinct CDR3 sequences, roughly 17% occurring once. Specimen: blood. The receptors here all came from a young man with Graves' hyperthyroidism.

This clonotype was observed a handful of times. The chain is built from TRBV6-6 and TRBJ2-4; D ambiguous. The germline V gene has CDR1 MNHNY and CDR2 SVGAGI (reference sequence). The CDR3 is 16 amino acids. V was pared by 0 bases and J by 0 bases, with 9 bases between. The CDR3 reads CASSYSLSSAKNIQYF. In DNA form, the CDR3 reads TGTGCCAGCAGTTACTCGCTTAGTTCAGCCAAAAACATTCAGTACTTC.

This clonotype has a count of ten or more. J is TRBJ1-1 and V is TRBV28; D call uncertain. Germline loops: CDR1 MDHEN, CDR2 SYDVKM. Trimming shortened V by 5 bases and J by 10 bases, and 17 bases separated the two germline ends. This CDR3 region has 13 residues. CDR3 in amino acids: CASSASIVLGAFF. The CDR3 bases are TGTGCCAGCAGTGCCTCGATTGTATTAGGAGCTTTCTTT.

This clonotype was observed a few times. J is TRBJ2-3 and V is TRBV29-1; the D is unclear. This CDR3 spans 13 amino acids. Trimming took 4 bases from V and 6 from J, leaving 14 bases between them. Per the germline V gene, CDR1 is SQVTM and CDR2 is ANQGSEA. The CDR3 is CSVVARFGDTQYF. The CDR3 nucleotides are TGCAGCGTTGTGGCCCGGTTCGGGGATACGCAGTATTTT.

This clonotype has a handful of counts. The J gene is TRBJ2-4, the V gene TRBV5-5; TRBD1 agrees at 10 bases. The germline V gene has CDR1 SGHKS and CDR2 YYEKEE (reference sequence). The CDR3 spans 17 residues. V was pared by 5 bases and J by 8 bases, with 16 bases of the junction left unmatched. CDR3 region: CASRKRTGGRFEDIQYF. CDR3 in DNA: TGTGCCAGCAGAAAAAGGACAGGGGGTCGGTTTGAGGACATTCAGTACTTC.

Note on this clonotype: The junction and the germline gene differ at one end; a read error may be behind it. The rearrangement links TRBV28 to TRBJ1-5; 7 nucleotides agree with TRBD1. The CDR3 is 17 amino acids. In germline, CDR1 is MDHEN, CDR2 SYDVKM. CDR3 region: CASSLFFGDSSVQPQHF. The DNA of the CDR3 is TGTGCCAGCAGCTTATTCTTTGGGGACAGTTCCGTGCAGCCCCAGCATTTT.

The CDR3 loop reads CSIPGRNHEQYF. In DNA, the CDR3 is TGCAGCATCCCGGGCCGCAATCACGAGCAGTACTTC. The V and J genes are TRBV29-1 and TRBJ2-7; D is uncertain. Per germline, CDR1 SQVTM and CDR2 ANQGSEA. The CDR3 runs to 12 residues. Trimming pared 8 bases from V and 5 bases from J, leaving 16 bases between.

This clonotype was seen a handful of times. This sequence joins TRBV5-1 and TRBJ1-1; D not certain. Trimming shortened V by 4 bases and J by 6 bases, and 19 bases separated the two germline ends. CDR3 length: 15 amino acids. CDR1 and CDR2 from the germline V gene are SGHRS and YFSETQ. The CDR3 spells CASSPWTSTRPEAFF. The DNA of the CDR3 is TGCGCCAGCAGCCCCTGGACTTCAACGAGACCTGAAGCTTTCTTT.

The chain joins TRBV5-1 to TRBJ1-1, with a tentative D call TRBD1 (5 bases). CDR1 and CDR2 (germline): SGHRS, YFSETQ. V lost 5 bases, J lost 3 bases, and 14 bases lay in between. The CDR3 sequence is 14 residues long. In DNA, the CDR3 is TGCGCCAGCAGGGTATGGGGGTCGGACACTGAAGCTTTCTTT. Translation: CASRVWGSDTEAFF.

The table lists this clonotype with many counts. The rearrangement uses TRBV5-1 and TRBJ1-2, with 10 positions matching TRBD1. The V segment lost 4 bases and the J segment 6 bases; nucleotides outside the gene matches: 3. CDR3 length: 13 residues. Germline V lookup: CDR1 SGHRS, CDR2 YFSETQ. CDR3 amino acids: CASSTGTGDGYTF. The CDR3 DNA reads TGCGCCAGCAGCACCGGGACAGGGGATGGCTACACCTTC.

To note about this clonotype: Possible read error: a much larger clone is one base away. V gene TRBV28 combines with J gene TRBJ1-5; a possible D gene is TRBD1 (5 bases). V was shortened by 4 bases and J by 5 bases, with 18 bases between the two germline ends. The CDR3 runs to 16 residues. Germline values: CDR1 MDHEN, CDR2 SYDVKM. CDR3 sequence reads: CASSSVRQWSHQPQHF. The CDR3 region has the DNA TGTGCCAGCAGTTCCGTCCGACAGTGGAGCCATCAGCCCCAGCATTTT.

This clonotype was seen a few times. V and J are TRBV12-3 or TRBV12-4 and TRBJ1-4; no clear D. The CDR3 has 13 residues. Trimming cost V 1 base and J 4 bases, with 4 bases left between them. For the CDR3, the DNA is TGTGCCAGCAGTTTAGGTGTTAATGAAAAACTGTTTTTT. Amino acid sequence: CASSLGVNEKLFF.

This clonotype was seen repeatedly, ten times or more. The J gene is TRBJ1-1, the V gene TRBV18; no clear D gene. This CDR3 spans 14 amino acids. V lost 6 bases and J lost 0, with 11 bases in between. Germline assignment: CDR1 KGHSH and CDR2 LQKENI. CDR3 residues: CASSLAVLNTEAFF. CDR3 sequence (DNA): TGTGCCAGCTCCCTGGCCGTTTTGAACACTGAAGCTTTCTTT.

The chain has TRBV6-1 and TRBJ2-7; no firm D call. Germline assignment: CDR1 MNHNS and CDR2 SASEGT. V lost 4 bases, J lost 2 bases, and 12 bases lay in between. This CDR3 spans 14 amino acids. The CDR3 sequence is CASSVRIVTYEQYF. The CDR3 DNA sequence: TGTGCCAGCAGTGTGCGGATTGTTACCTACGAGCAGTACTTC.

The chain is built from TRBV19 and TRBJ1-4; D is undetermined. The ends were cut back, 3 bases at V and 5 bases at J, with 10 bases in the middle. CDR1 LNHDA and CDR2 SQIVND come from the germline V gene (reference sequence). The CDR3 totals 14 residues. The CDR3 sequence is CASSIGRKNEKLFF. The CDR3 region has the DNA TGTGCCAGTAGTATTGGTCGGAAGAATGAAAAACTGTTTTTT.

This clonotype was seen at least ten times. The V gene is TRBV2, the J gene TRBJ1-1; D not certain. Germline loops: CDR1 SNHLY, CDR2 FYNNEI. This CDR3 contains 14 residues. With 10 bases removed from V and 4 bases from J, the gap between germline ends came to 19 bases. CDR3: CATQRPYMGTEAFF. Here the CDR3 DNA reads TGTGCCACCCAGAGGCCTTACATGGGCACTGAAGCTTTCTTT.

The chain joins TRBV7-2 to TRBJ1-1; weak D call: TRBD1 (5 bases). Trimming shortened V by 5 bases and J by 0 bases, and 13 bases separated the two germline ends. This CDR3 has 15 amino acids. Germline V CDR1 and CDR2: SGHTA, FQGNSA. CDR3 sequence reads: CASSPGIFMNTEAFF. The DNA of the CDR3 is TGTGCCAGCAGCCCAGGGATCTTTATGAACACTGAAGCTTTCTTT. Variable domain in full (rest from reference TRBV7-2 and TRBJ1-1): GAGVSQSPSNKVTEKGKDVELRCDPISGHTALYWYRQSLGQGLEFLIYFQGNSAPDKSGLPSDRFSAERTGGSVSTLTIQRTQQEDSAVYLCASSPGIFMNTEAFFGQGTRLTVV.

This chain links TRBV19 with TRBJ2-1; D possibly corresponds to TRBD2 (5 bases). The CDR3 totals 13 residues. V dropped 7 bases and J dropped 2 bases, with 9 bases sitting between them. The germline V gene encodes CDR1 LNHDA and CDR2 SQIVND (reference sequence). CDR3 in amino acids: CASNPGAYNEQFF. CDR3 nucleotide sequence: TGTGCCAGTAATCCCGGGGCCTACAATGAGCAGTTCTTC.

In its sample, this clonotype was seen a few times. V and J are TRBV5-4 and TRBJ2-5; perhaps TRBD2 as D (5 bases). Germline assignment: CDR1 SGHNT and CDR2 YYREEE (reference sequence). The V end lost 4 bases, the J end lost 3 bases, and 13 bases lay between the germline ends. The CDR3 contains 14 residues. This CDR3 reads CASSPWTGEETQYF. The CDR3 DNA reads TGTGCCAGCAGCCCCTGGACTGGCGAAGAGACCCAGTACTTC.

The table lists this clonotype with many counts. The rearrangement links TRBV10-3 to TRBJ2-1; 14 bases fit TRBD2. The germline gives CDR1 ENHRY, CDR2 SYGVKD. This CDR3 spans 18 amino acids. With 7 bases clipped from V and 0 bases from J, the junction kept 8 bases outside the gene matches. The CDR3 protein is CAITGTSGRLGSYNEQFF. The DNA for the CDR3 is TGTGCCATCACTGGGACTAGCGGGAGACTCGGCTCCTACAATGAGCAGTTCTTC.

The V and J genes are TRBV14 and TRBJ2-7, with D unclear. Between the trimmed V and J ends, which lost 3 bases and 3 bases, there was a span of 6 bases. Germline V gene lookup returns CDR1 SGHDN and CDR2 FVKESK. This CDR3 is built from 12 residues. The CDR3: CASSHQHYEQYF. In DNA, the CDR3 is TGTGCCAGCAGCCACCAACACTACGAGCAGTACTTC.

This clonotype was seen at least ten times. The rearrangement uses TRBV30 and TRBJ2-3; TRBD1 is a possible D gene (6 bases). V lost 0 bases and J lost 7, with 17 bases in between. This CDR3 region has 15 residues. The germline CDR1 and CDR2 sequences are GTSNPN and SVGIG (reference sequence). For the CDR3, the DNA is TGTGCCTGGAGTGTAGGTGGGGGCTCTCGCCATACGCAGTATTTT. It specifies CAWSVGGGSRHTQYF.

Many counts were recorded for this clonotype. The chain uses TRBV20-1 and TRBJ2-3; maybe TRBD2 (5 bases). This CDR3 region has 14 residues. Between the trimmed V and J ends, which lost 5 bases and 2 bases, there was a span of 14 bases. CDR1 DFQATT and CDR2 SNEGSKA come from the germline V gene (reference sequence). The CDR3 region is CSAPPSGVTDTQYF. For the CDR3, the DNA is TGCAGTGCTCCCCCGAGCGGAGTCACAGATACGCAGTATTTT.

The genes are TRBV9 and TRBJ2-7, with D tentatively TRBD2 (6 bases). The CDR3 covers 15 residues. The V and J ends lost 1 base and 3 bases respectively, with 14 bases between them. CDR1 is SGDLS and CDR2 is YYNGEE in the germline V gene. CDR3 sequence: CASSVSGGARYEQYF. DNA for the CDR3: TGTGCCAGCAGCGTATCAGGCGGGGCACGCTACGAGCAGTACTTC.

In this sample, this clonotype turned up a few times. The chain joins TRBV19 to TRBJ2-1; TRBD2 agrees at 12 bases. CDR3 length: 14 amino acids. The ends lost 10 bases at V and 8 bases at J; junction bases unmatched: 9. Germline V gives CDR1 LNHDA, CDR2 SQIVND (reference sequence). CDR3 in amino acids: CATQTSGRGDEQFF. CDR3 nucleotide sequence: TGTGCCACCCAGACTAGCGGGAGAGGGGATGAGCAGTTCTTC.

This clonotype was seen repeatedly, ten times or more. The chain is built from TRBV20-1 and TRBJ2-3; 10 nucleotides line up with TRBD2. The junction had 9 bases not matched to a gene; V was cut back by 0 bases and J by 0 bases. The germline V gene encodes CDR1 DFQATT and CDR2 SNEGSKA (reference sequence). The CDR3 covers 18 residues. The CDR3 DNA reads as TGCAGTGCTAGAGATTTAGCGGGAGGCTCTGCTAGCACAGATACGCAGTATTTT. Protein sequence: CSARDLAGGSASTDTQYF.

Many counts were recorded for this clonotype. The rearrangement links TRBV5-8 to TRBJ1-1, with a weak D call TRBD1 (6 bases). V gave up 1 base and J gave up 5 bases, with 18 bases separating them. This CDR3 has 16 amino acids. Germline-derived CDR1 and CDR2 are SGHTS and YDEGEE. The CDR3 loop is CASSLLGGAGRTEAFF. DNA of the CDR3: TGTGCCAGCAGCTTGTTGGGGGGCGCGGGGCGGACTGAAGCTTTCTTT. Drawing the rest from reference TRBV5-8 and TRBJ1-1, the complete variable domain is EAGVTQSPTHLIKTRGQQATLRCSPISGHTSVYWYQQALGLGLQFLLWYDEGEERNRGNFPPRFSGRQFPNYSSELNVNALELEDSALYLCASSLLGGAGRTEAFFGQGTRLTVV.

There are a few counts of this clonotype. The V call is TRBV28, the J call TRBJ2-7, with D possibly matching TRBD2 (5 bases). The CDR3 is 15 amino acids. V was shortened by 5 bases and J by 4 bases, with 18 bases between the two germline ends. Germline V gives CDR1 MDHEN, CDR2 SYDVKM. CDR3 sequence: CASSPPPIGSYEQYF. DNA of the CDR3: TGTGCCAGCAGTCCCCCCCCTATTGGGAGTTACGAGCAGTACTTC. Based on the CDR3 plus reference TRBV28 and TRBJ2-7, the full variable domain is DVKVTQSSRYLVKRTGEKVFLECVQDMDHENMFWYRQDPGLGLRLIYFSYDVKMKEKGDIPEGYSVSREKKERFSLILESASTNQTSMYLCASSPPPIGSYEQYFGPGTRLTVT.

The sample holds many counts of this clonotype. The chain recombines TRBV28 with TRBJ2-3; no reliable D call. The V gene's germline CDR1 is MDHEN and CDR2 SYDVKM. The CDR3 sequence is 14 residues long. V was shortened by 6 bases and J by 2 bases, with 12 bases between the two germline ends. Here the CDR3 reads CASRGRQTTDTQYF. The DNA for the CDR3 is TGTGCCAGCAGAGGTCGGCAGACCACAGATACGCAGTATTTT.

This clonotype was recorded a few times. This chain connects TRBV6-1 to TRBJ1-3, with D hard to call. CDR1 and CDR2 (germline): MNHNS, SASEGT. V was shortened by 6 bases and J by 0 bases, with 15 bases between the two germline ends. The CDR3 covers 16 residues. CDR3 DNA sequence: TGTGCCAGCAGCTCTGTGGACGGAGTCTCTGGAAACACCATATATTTT. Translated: CASSSVDGVSGNTIYF.

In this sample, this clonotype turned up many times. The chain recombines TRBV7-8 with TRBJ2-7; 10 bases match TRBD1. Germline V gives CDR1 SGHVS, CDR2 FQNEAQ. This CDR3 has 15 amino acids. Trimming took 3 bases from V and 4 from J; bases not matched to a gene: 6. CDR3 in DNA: TGTGCCAGCAGCTTTTTTCGGGACAGGGGTTACGAGCAGTACTTC. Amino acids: CASSFFRDRGYEQYF.